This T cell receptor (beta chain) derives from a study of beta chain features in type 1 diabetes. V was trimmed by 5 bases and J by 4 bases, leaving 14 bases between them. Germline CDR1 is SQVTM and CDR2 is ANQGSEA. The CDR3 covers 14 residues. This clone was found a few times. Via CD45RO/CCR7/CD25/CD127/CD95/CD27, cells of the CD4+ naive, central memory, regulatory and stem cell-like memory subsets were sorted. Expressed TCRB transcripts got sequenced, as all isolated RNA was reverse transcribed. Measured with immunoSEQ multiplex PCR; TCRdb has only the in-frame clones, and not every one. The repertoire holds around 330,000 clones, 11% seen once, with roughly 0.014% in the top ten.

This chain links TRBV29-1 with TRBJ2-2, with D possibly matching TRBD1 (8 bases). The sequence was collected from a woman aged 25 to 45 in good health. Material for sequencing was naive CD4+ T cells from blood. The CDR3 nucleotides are TGCAGCGTTATACAGGGGGGGGTCACCGGGGAGCTGTTTTTT. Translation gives CSVIQGGVTGELFF.